This T cell receptor (beta chain) originates from a study of CD4+ T cells in melanoma. Study observations and caveats: In melanoma, neoantigen-specific CD4+ T cells reportedly differed in differentiation state. CD8+ T cell, macrophage and B cell function reportedly correlated with neoantigen-specific CD4+ T cells.

The method was immunoSEQ multiplex PCR; TCRdb's version includes in-frame clones alone and lacks a portion of them. The table has 120,000 to 150,000 clones, about 90% seen once. Germline trimming cut 1 base from V and 5 bases from J; bases unmatched to any gene: 11. The CDR3 has 16 residues. Germline V gene sequence: CDR1 SGHAT, CDR2 FQNNGV. As to this clone: The antigen remains undetermined.

This sequence was found in a human donor with melanoma. This chain joins TRBV11-2 and TRBJ2-7, with 7 bases identical to TRBD1. The CDR3 protein is CASSLVLAKGAHEQYF. The CDR3 DNA is TGTGCCAGCAGCTTAGTACTGGCCAAGGGGGCTCACGAGCAGTACTTC.